A single sample is the source of the 19 T cell receptor beta chains below, sequenced in a study of Ad26.COV2.S vaccination and SARS-CoV-2 variants. TCRdb keeps only in-frame clones here, not all; method: immunoSEQ multiplex PCR. Of some 330,000 clones in the sample, 90% were seen once. The treatment was: roughly 19 received Ad26.COV2.S at low or high dose, single or two shots; roughly five received placebo; per-sample allocation not given. Sample collection was performed on day 63 after the first vaccine or placebo injection. The sample here was peripheral blood, taken in a trial of Ad26.COV2.S vaccine versus placebo. These TCRs come from a person aged 18-65 years who received the Ad26.COV2.S COVID-19 vaccine or a placebo.

This chain links TRBV6-6 with TRBJ2-1; TRBD2 matches 14 bases. V lost 5 bases to trimming and J lost 2 bases; unmatched junction nucleotides: 8. The CDR3 length is 18 residues. Germline loops: CDR1 MNHNY, CDR2 SVGAGI (reference sequence). The CDR3 nucleotides read TGTGCCAGCAGTCCATTGACTAGCGGGAGGGCCACCTACAATGAGCAGTTCTTC. Its protein is CASSPLTSGRATYNEQFF.

The chain uses TRBV7-8 and TRBJ2-3, with D hard to call. Per germline, CDR1 SGHVS and CDR2 FQNEAQ. Trimming shortened V by 1 base and J by 0 bases, and 5 bases separated the two germline ends. This CDR3 spans 14 amino acids. The CDR3 here is CASSLVDSTDTQYF. CDR3 nucleotide sequence: TGTGCCAGCAGCTTAGTCGACAGCACAGATACGCAGTATTTT. Combining the CDR3 with reference TRBV7-8 and TRBJ2-3 gives the whole variable domain GAGVSQSPRYKVAKRGQDVALRCDPISGHVSLFWYQQALGQGPEFLTYFQNEAQLDKSGLPSDRFFAERPEGSVSTLKIQRTQQEDSAVYLCASSLVDSTDTQYFGPGTRLTVL.

The V and J genes are TRBV19 and TRBJ1-1; 7 bases map to TRBD1. This CDR3 is 15 amino acids long. After removal of 5 bases from V and 6 bases from J, the junction contained 12 bases not matched to a gene. CDR1 and CDR2 (germline): LNHDA, SQIVND (reference sequence). The DNA for the CDR3 is TGTGCCAGTAGTCCCAAGGGGGGACAGATCGCTGAAGCTTTCTTT. It is translated as CASSPKGGQIAEAFF.

The chain carries TRBV11-2 and TRBJ2-3, with D perhaps being TRBD1 or TRBD2 (5 bases each). This CDR3 is built from 16 residues. Germline V gene data show CDR1 as SGHAT and CDR2 as FQNNGV. The V end lost 4 bases, the J end lost 2 bases, and 16 bases lay between the germline ends. CDR3 region: CASSSGSQRTTDTQYF. The DNA for the CDR3 is TGTGCCAGCAGCTCAGGGTCCCAGCGGACCACAGATACGCAGTATTTT.

The chain employs TRBV5-1 and TRBJ1-1; D is unclear. V was shortened by 2 bases and J by 1 base, with 15 bases between the two germline ends. From germline, CDR1 is SGHRS and CDR2 YFSETQ. The CDR3 runs to 16 residues. CDR3 sequence reads: CASSLFFRQENTEAFF. CDR3 DNA: TGCGCCAGCAGCTTATTCTTTAGGCAGGAGAACACTGAAGCTTTCTTT.

This clone was observed a few times. J is TRBJ2-7 and V is TRBV13, with D possibly being TRBD1 or TRBD2 (5 bases each). The CDR3 has 13 residues. CDR1 and CDR2 from the germline V gene are PRHDT and FYEKMQ (reference sequence). The ends were cut back, 5 bases at V and 2 bases at J, with 10 bases in the middle. The CDR3 bases are TGTGCCAGCAGCCGACCGGGGCCCTACGAGCAGTACTTC. This encodes CASSRPGPYEQYF.

The gene calls are TRBV10-2 and TRBJ1-3, with 7 positions matching TRBD1. Trimming cost V 4 bases and J 4 bases; bases outside gene matches: 4. CDR1 is WSHSY and CDR2 is SAAADI in the germline V gene. CDR3 size: 14 residues. CDR3 sequence reads: CASSVGTVGNTIYF. DNA of the CDR3: TGCGCCAGCAGTGTGGGGACAGTAGGAAACACCATATATTTT.

This clone was found once. This chain links TRBV7-9 with TRBJ2-2; D possibly uses TRBD1 or TRBD2 (6 bases each). Germline V gives CDR1 SEHNR, CDR2 FQNEAQ (reference sequence). V dropped 10 bases and J dropped 3 bases, with 18 bases sitting between them. The CDR3 runs to 15 residues. CDR3 nucleotides: TGTGCCACCTCCCGGTTGGGGGGCGACACCGGGGAGCTGTTTTTT. Translated: CATSRLGGDTGELFF. The full variable domain, with the rest looked up from reference TRBV7-9 and TRBJ2-2, is DTGVSQNPRHKITKRGQNVTFRCDPISEHNRLYWYRQTLGQGPEFLTYFQNEAQLEKSRLLSDRFSAERPKGSFSTLEIQRTEQGDSAMYLCATSRLGGDTGELFFGEGSRLTVL.

The rearrangement uses TRBV7-2 and TRBJ1-4; D unclear. Trimming left V 2 bases short and J 0 bases short, with 10 bases between. There are 16 residues in the CDR3. The V gene's germline CDR1 is SGHTA and CDR2 FQGNSA. The CDR3 loop is CASSLRGPATNEKLFF. CDR3 in DNA: TGTGCCAGCAGCTTACGAGGGCCCGCAACTAATGAAAAACTGTTTTTT.

The CDR3 region is CASSLIQGRVTEAFF. The CDR3 bases are TGCGCCAGCAGCTTAATTCAGGGGCGCGTCACTGAAGCTTTCTTT. The chain carries TRBV5-1 and TRBJ1-1; tentatively, D is TRBD1 (6 bases). The CDR3 is made up of 15 amino acids. With 2 bases removed from V and 4 bases from J, the gap between germline ends came to 15 bases. CDR1 and CDR2 from the germline V gene are SGHRS and YFSETQ.

The rearrangement links TRBV2 to TRBJ2-5; tentative D call: TRBD2 (5 bases). This CDR3 has 15 residues. V lost 4 bases, J lost 5 bases, and 17 bases lay in between. Germline lookup yields CDR1 SNHLY and CDR2 FYNNEI. CDR3 nucleotide sequence: TGTGCCAGCAGTGGTCGAAGGGCGGGTGGCGAGACCCAGTACTTC. Translated: CASSGRRAGGETQYF. Looking up the rest from reference TRBV2 and TRBJ2-5 gives the full variable domain: EPEVTQTPSHQVTQMGQEVILRCVPISNHLYFYWYRQILGQKVEFLVSFYNNEISEKSEIFDDQFSVERPDGSNFTLKIRSTKLEDSAMYFCASSGRRAGGETQYFGPGTRLLVL.

The genes are TRBV29-1 and TRBJ1-1; D is uncertain. The CDR3 runs to 13 residues. CDR1 and CDR2 from the germline V gene are SQVTM and ANQGSEA. The V and J ends lost 3 bases and 2 bases respectively, with 10 bases between them. As DNA, the CDR3 is TGCAGCGTTGACAAGATTCTAAACACTGAAGCTTTCTTT. Translating it yields CSVDKILNTEAFF.

The V gene is TRBV5-4, the J gene TRBJ2-7, with 9 bases lining up with TRBD1. CDR3 length: 14 residues. V trimming: 3 bases; J trimming: 4 bases; junction bases outside the gene matches: 5. Germline CDR1 and CDR2: SGHNT and YYREEE (reference sequence). The CDR3 nucleotides read TGTGCCAGCAGCTCCTCGGACAGGGGATACGAGCAGTACTTC. This gives the protein CASSSSDRGYEQYF. Drawing the rest from reference TRBV5-4 and TRBJ2-7, the complete variable domain is ETGVTQSPTHLIKTRGQQVTLRCSSQSGHNTVSWYQQALGQGPQFIFQYYREEENGRGNFPPRFSGLQFPNYSSELNVNALELDDSALYLCASSSSDRGYEQYFGPGTRLTVT.

The J gene is TRBJ2-3, the V gene TRBV18; 7 bases map to TRBD2. The V segment lost 0 bases and the J segment 6 bases; nucleotides outside the gene matches: 12. CDR3 length equals 17 residues. Germline V CDR1 and CDR2: KGHSH, LQKENI. In nucleotides, the CDR3 is TGTGCCAGCTCACCACCGTCTTGGGAGGGAAATTTCGATACGCAGTATTTT. This translates into CASSPPSWEGNFDTQYF. Full variable domain (outside the CDR3, taken from reference TRBV18 and TRBJ2-3): NAGVMQNPRHLVRRRGQEARLRCSPMKGHSHVYWYRQLPEEGLKFMVYLQKENIIDESGMPKERFSAEFPKEGPSILRIQQVVRGDSAAYFCASSPPSWEGNFDTQYFGPGTRLTVL.

The chain has TRBV7-9 and TRBJ1-4; D is undetermined. The V end was cut by 3 bases, the J end by 5 bases, with 10 bases between. This CDR3 is 14 amino acids long. The germline CDR1 and CDR2 sequences are SEHNR and FQNEAQ (reference sequence). The CDR3: CASSFDGGNEKLFF. In nucleotides, the CDR3 is TGTGCCAGCAGCTTCGACGGAGGGAATGAAAAACTGTTTTTT.

The genes are TRBV20-1 and TRBJ2-7; 7 positions match TRBD1. Germline-derived CDR1 and CDR2 are DFQATT and SNEGSKA (reference sequence). This CDR3 has 11 amino acids. V lost 4 bases to trimming and J lost 9 bases; unmatched junction nucleotides: 6. CDR3 in amino acids: CSATDRIGQYF. CDR3 in DNA: TGCAGTGCTACGGACAGGATCGGGCAGTACTTC.

This clone has just a few counts. V and J are TRBV6-5 and TRBJ1-3; D perhaps matches TRBD1 (5 bases). The CDR3 spans 15 residues. Germline V gene data show CDR1 as MNHEY and CDR2 as SVGAGI. V dropped 0 bases and J dropped 4 bases, with 10 bases sitting between them. The chain's CDR3 is CASSYSRWGGNTIYF. The CDR3 coding sequence is TGTGCCAGCAGTTACTCCCGTTGGGGGGGAAACACCATATATTTT.

V is TRBV11-2 and J is TRBJ2-5; 7 bases are a match to TRBD1. The CDR3 has 18 amino acids. V was clipped by 1 base and J by 2 bases; unmatched bases: 13. CDR1 and CDR2 from the germline V gene are SGHAT and FQNNGV. CDR3 DNA: TGTGCCAGCAGCTTAGTGTATTCAGTTGGACAGGATCAAGAGACCCAGTACTTC. This sequence encodes CASSLVYSVGQDQETQYF.

The chain recombines TRBV11-2 with TRBJ2-7; the D is unclear. Germline V gene data show CDR1 as SGHAT and CDR2 as FQNNGV. Trimming left V 0 bases short and J 6 bases short, with 15 bases between. CDR3 length: 15 amino acids. The CDR3 DNA sequence: TGTGCCAGCAGCTTAGAGTTTGGTTATAGGTCCGAGCAGTACTTC. Protein: CASSLEFGYRSEQYF. Complete variable domain (other parts from reference TRBV11-2 and TRBJ2-7): EAGVAQSPRYKIIEKRQSVAFWCNPISGHATLYWYQQILGQGPKLLIQFQNNGVVDDSQLPKDRFSAERLKGVDSTLKIQPAKLEDSAVYLCASSLEFGYRSEQYFGPGTRLTVT.